This T cell receptor (beta chain) was found in a study of T cells in pancreatic ductal adenocarcinoma. General study findings and limits: Unique clonotypes were approximately 8-fold more numerous in blood than in tumor.

Surgery without prior neoadjuvant therapy was the treatment of the selected pancreatic ductal adenocarcinoma patients. Here immunoSEQ multiplex PCR was the method, and the copy in TCRdb shows in-frame clones only, minus some. The sample holds about 97,000 clones, 90% to 95% seen once. About this clone itself: Its antigen is as yet unknown.

Trimming took off 5 bases at V and 4 bases at J, with 14 bases between the two ends. Germline CDR1 is LNHDA and CDR2 is SQIVND (reference sequence). The CDR3 runs 14 residues. The source of this sequence is a human donor with pancreatic ductal adenocarcinoma. Sequences were obtained from PBMCs. The rearrangement joins TRBV19 to TRBJ1-2; a weak D match, TRBD1 (6 bases). CDR3 nucleotides: TGTGCCAGTAGTCCTAGGACAGAATCCTATGGCTACACCTTC. As protein: CASSPRTESYGYTF.